This TCR beta chain was documented in a study of cytomegalovirus exposure and HLA in healthy donors. General study points: The study reported that TCR beta sequences accurately predicted HLA-A and HLA-B alleles in most subjects. Indistinguishable V segments, including TRBV6-2 and TRBV6-3, were excluded. Sequencing likely caused a cluster of highly shared sequence variants.

With regard to this clone: Its antigen is as yet unknown.

PCR amplification relied on 60 Vbeta primers (plus 13 Jbeta primers). The repertoire was sequenced with immunoSEQ multiplex PCR; TCRdb's copy has only in-frame clones and lacks some. The sample has approximately 42,000 clones; the top ten hold approximately 8.8%. V was pared by 7 bases and J by 2 bases, with 7 bases of the junction left unmatched. This CDR3 has 15 amino acids. Germline CDR1 and CDR2: MNHEY and SMNVEV (reference sequence). This TCR came from a male donor in good health and CMV-seronegative. Specimen: PBMCs. The chain has TRBV27 and TRBJ2-7; TRBD1 matches 11 bases. The CDR3 region has the DNA TGTGCCAGCACCCTGAGGACAGGGGGCACCTACGAGCAGTACTTC. The encoded protein is CASTLRTGGTYEQYF.